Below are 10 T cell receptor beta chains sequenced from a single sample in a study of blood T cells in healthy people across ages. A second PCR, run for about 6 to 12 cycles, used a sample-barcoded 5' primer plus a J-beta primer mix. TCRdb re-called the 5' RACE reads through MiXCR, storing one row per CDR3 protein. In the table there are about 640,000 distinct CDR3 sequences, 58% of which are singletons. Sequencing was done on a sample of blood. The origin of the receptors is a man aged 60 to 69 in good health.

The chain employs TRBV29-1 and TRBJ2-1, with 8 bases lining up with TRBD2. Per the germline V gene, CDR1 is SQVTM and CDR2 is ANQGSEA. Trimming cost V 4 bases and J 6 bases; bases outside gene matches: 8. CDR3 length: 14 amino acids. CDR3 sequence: CSVVETSAGNEQFF. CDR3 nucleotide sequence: TGCAGCGTTGTAGAGACTAGCGCCGGCAATGAGCAGTTCTTC.

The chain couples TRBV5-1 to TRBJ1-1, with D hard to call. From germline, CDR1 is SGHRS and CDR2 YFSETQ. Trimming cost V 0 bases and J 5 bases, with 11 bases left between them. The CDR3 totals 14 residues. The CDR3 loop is CASSLESRGTEAFF. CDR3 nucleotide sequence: TGCGCCAGCAGCTTGGAGTCCCGCGGGACTGAAGCTTTCTTT.

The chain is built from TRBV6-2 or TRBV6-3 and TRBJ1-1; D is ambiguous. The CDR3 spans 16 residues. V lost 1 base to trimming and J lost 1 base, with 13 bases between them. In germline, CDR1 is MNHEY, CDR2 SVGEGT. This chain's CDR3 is CASSYFRARGNTEAFF. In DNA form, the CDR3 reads TGTGCCAGCAGTTACTTTCGGGCCCGGGGGAACACTGAAGCTTTCTTT.

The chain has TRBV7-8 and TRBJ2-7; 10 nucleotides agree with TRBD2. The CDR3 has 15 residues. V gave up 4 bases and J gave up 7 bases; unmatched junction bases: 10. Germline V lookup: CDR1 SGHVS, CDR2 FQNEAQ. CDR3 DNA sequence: TGTGCCAGCAGCTCTCGAGCGGGAGGGCCGGGTGAGCAGTACTTC. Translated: CASSSRAGGPGEQYF.

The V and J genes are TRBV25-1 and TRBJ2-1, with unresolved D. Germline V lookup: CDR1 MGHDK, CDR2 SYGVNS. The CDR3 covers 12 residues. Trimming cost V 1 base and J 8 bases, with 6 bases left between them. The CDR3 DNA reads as TGTGCCAGCAGTGAATTTCCCGATGAGCAGTTCTTC. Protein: CASSEFPDEQFF.

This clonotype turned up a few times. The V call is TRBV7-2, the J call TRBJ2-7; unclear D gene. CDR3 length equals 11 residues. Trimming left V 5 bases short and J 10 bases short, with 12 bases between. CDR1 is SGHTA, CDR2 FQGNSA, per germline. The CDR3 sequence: CASSGPSHQYF. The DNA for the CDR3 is TGTGCCAGCAGCGGCCCCTCGCACCAGTACTTC.

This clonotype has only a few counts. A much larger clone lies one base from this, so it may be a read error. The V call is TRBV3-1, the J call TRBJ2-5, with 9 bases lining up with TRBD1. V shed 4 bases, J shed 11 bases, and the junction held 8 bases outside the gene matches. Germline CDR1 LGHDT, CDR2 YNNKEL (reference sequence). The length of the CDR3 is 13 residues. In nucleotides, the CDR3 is TGTGCCAGCAGCCGACAGGGGGTTATTGAGCAGTACTTC. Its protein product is CASSRQGVIEQYF.

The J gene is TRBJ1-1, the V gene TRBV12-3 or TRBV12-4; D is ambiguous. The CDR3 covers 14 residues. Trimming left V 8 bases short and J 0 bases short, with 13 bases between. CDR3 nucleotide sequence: TGTGCCAGCGCCCTCCAAGTGATGAACACTGAAGCTTTCTTT. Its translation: CASALQVMNTEAFF.

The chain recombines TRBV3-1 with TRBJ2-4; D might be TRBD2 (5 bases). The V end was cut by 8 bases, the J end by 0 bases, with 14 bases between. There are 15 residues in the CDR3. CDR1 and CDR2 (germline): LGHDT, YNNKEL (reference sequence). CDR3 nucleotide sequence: TGTGCCAGCCAAGGGAGCGTGCTAGCCAAAAACATTCAGTACTTC. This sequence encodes CASQGSVLAKNIQYF. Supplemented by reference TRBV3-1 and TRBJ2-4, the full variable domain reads DTAVSQTPKYLVTQMGNDKSIKCEQNLGHDTMYWYKQDSKKFLKIMFSYNNKELIINETVPNRFSPKSPDKAHLNLHINSLELGDSAVYFCASQGSVLAKNIQYFGAGTRLSVL.

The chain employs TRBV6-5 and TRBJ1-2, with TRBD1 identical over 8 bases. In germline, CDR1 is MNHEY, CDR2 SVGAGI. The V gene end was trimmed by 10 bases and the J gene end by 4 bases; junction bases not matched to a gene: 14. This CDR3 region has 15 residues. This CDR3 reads CATSLTGEPIYGYTF. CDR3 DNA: TGTGCCACATCCTTGACAGGGGAACCGATCTATGGCTACACCTTC.